This TCR beta chain was found in a study of blood T cell repertoires in COVID-19 (dated by TCRdb to about 2020). With regard to the full study: Collaborator samples came from the United States, Italy and Spain and covered acute and convalescent phases of COVID-19. Nearly every sample came with metadata listing a de-identified subject ID, COVID-19 status, age in years and sex. The material from the prospective study consisted of cDNA or gDNA derived from T cells, B-cell-depleted T cells, or PBMCs. Where available, HLA class I and class II types were obtained from metadata supplied by the sample provider rather than from assay-based typing. The samples were drawn from two sources: the first 160 participants of the ongoing ImmuneRACE study, and 1,000 to 1,500 subjects contributed by 6 global collaborators. The repertoires were made available in a free public database intended to serve as a resource for research on the immune response to SARS-CoV-2. Deeply sampled blood TCRbeta repertoires from subjects exposed to, actively infected with, or recovered from COVID-19 were included in the dataset. Results the study describes overall, beyond this receptor: How much clinical and demographic metadata was included differed by source and by participant, and the metadata was provided uncurated.

As encoded in the germline V gene, CDR1 is KGHDR while CDR2 is SFDVKD. Including cysteine and phenylalanine, the CDR3 has 13 amino acids. The CDR3 DNA has 39 bases and is translated from base 1. V is pruned by 9 bases and J by 8 bases, leaving 8 bases of the junction without a gene match. A remark on this clone: There is no known antigen for this receptor. No much larger clone exists at a distance of one base, and base qualities are not known.

The collaborating institutions used their own protocols to collect whole blood in K2EDTA tubes. Collaborator samples were shipped for TCRbeta analysis as frozen whole blood, isolated PBMCs, or DNA extracted from either sample type. TCRbeta CDR3 regions were amplified from genomic DNA using the immunoSEQ Assay, a bias-controlled multiplex PCR. As for the original processing: The number of nucleated cells in each sample was estimated by amplification of reference gene primers within the assay. Sequence reads were collapsed and filtered to measure the absolute abundance of every unique TCRbeta CDR3 rearrangement. For each sample, productive Simpson clonality was calculated by taking the square root of Simpson's diversity index across productive rearrangements. TCRdb took over this immuneACCESS table, retaining in-frame rearrangements with V and J assigned. Such tables are incomplete; in checked studies, under half of the missing clones stem from an unresolved V gene, and the remainder is unexplained. V and J calls and clone size follow that table, whereas D and trimming were derived from the DNA. This sample comprises some 80,000 clones, around 86% of them detected only once. The ten most abundant clones make up about 9% of the sample.

The sequence came from a human donor in a cohort sampled during active COVID-19. The chain uses TRBV24-1 and TRBJ2-1, with 8 central nucleotides matching TRBD1. The specimen sequenced was peripheral blood. In nucleotides, the sequence is TGTGCCACCGGCCGGACAGGGAGCCATGAGCAGTTCTTC. The resulting protein is CATGRTGSHEQFF.